A single sample gave rise to the 5 T cell receptor beta chains below, sequenced in a study of regulatory T cells in long-lasting Graves disease. Building of the TCR beta libraries involved iRepertoire HTBI primers and Arm-PCR of CDR3 regions. TCRdb processed the multiplex PCR reads anew with MiXCR; each CDR3 protein has one entry. Found here are around 480,000 distinct CDR3 sequences, roughly 15% of them singletons; the top ten hold more than 10%. The time point denotes: newly diagnosed GD, antithyroid drugs for less than 3 months. Generation of the TCR library employed RNA extracted from PBMCs. This same sample was also taken into another study, of T cells in Graves' hyperthyroidism and ophthalmopathy.

The sample was peripheral blood mononuclear cells (PBMCs), taken at new diagnosis, from a patient treated with antithyroid drugs. The source of these receptors is a man aged 35 to 55 with Graves disease.

The chain links TRBV2 to TRBJ2-1; TRBD1 or TRBD2 may be the D gene (6 bases each). The CDR3 contains 14 residues. With 0 bases removed from V and 15 bases from J, the gap between germline ends came to 18 bases. Germline V gene sequence: CDR1 SNHLY, CDR2 FYNNEI. The CDR3 DNA reads TGTGCCAGCAGTGAAGCGCGAGGAGGGGACAATGGGTTCTTC. Its protein is CASSEARGGDNGFF.

This clonotype was found a few times. This chain links TRBV6-2 or TRBV6-3 with TRBJ1-2, with D hard to call. V dropped 4 bases and J dropped 8 bases, with 14 bases sitting between them. The CDR3 is made up of 13 amino acids. Per germline, CDR1 MNHEY and CDR2 SVGEGT. The CDR3 is CASSFPAGGGYTF. The CDR3 region has the DNA TGTGCCAGCAGTTTCCCCGCGGGCGGAGGCTACACCTTC.

There are many counts of this clonotype. The chain combines TRBV28 with TRBJ2-7, with 8 bases aligning to TRBD1. J lost 0 bases, V lost 3 bases, and 7 bases had no gene match. There are 16 residues in the CDR3. Germline lookup yields CDR1 MDHEN and CDR2 SYDVKM. CDR3 amino acids: CASSFFSGTGSYEQYF. The DNA for the CDR3 is TGTGCCAGCAGTTTTTTTTCCGGGACAGGCTCCTACGAGCAGTACTTC.

This clonotype was observed a handful of times. The chain employs TRBV12-3 or TRBV12-4 and TRBJ2-2; 7 positions agree with TRBD1. There are 15 residues in the CDR3. V dropped 5 bases and J dropped 1; count of bases not matched to a gene: 4. This CDR3 reads CASSPQGVNTGELFF. CDR3 in DNA: TGTGCCAGCAGTCCCCAGGGGGTGAACACCGGGGAGCTGTTTTTT.

This clonotype occurred a few times. The V and J genes are TRBV3-1 and TRBJ2-1, with 7 nucleotides matching TRBD2. In germline, CDR1 is LGHDT, CDR2 YNNKEL (reference sequence). This CDR3 spans 17 amino acids. J gave up 2 bases and V 0 bases, and 7 bases lay outside the gene matches. CDR3 DNA: TGTGCCAGCAGCCAAGATCTAGTAGCGGGCCCCTACAATGAGCAGTTCTTC. It codes for CASSQDLVAGPYNEQFF.